A selection of T cell receptor beta chains follows, all from one sample in a study of shared clonotypes between healthy human individuals. Here immunoSEQ multiplex PCR was the method, and the copy in TCRdb shows in-frame clones only, minus some. Of some 2.1 million clones listed, about 93% are singletons. The sequenced sample was naive CD8+ T cells from PBMCs. These TCRs come from a man aged 18 to 30 in good health. Some clones in this sample may be carry-over from other donors' samples. CDR3s include the opening cysteine and the closing phenylalanine or tryptophan. Each record gives: CDR3 protein, CDR3 DNA, clone size, V gene, J gene, D gene. D genes are given only for firm matches. A row's size may be missing; if present it is once, few, many or a size class.

cdr3_aa: CSVEDRSSYEQYF
cdr3_nt: TGCAGCGTTGAAGACCGGAGCTCCTACGAGCAGTACTTC
clone_size: NA
v_call: TRBV29-1
j_call: TRBJ2-7
d_call: NA

cdr3_aa: CASSLEDRLYGPDRGYTF
cdr3_nt: TGTGCCAGCAGCTTGGAGGACAGGCTCTATGGTCCGGATCGTGGCTACACCTTC
clone_size: NA
v_call: TRBV5-5
j_call: TRBJ1-2
d_call: TRBD1

cdr3_aa: CASSLASRAGYYEQYF
cdr3_nt: TGTGCCAGCAGCTTAGCGTCCAGGGCTGGCTACTACGAGCAGTACTTC
clone_size: NA
v_call: TRBV7-2
j_call: TRBJ2-7
d_call: NA

cdr3_aa: CAWGGLQSIQYF
cdr3_nt: TGTGCCTGGGGGGGTCTACAAAGCATTCAGTACTTC
clone_size: NA
v_call: TRBV30
j_call: TRBJ2-4
d_call: NA

cdr3_aa: CASSSDRDNGELFF
cdr3_nt: TGTGCCAGCAGTTCAGACAGGGATAACGGGGAGCTGTTTTTT
clone_size: NA
v_call: TRBV27
j_call: TRBJ2-2
d_call: TRBD1

cdr3_aa: CASSQVDYGYTF
cdr3_nt: TGTGCCAGCAGCCAAGTGGATTATGGCTACACCTTC
clone_size: few
v_call: TRBV14
j_call: TRBJ1-2
d_call: NA

cdr3_aa: CASSERRTATNEKLFF
cdr3_nt: TGTGCCAGCAGTGAAAGACGGACGGCAACTAATGAAAAACTGTTTTTT
clone_size: NA
v_call: TRBV2
j_call: TRBJ1-4
d_call: NA

cdr3_aa: CASSLVRLNTEAFF
cdr3_nt: TGTGCCAGCAGTTTGGTAAGGCTGAACACTGAAGCTTTCTTT
clone_size: few
v_call: TRBV28
j_call: TRBJ1-1
d_call: NA

cdr3_aa: CASSHRPLQAPNTEAFF
cdr3_nt: TGTGCCAGCAGTCATCGTCCCCTACAGGCCCCGAACACTGAAGCTTTCTTT
clone_size: NA
v_call: TRBV27
j_call: TRBJ1-1
d_call: NA

cdr3_aa: CASSFTSGRSSEQYF
cdr3_nt: TGTGCCAGCAGCTTTACCAGCGGGAGAAGCAGCGAGCAGTACTTC
clone_size: NA
v_call: TRBV9
j_call: TRBJ2-7
d_call: TRBD2

cdr3_aa: CSGTDYNEQFF
cdr3_nt: TGCAGCGGGACAGATTACAATGAGCAGTTCTTC
clone_size: NA
v_call: TRBV29-1
j_call: TRBJ2-1
d_call: NA

cdr3_aa: CASSVPRGTNTGELFF
cdr3_nt: TGTGCCAGTAGCGTCCCTCGCGGGACGAACACCGGGGAGCTGTTTTTT
clone_size: NA
v_call: TRBV19
j_call: TRBJ2-2
d_call: NA

cdr3_aa: CASSIDLSGSVAHEQFF
cdr3_nt: TGTGCCAGTAGTATAGATCTATCCGGGAGTGTAGCCCATGAGCAGTTCTTC
clone_size: NA
v_call: TRBV19
j_call: TRBJ2-1
d_call: NA

cdr3_aa: CASSVSTNTGELFF
cdr3_nt: TGTGCCAGCAGTGTTTCGACGAACACCGGGGAGCTGTTTTTT
clone_size: NA
v_call: TRBV25-1
j_call: TRBJ2-2
d_call: NA

cdr3_aa: CASSPPINDEQYF
cdr3_nt: TGTGCCAGCAGCCCCCCTATCAACGACGAGCAGTACTTC
clone_size: NA
v_call: TRBV7-9
j_call: TRBJ2-7
d_call: NA

cdr3_aa: CASSNPPYEQYF
cdr3_nt: TGTGCCAGCAGCAACCCACCCTACGAGCAGTACTTC
clone_size: NA
v_call: TRBV5-8
j_call: TRBJ2-7
d_call: NA

cdr3_aa: CASSFGQMGTQYF
cdr3_nt: TGTGCCAGCAGCTTCGGGCAGATGGGGACCCAGTACTTC
clone_size: NA
v_call: TRBV5-6
j_call: TRBJ2-5
d_call: NA

cdr3_aa: CASSQFQGAFNEQYF
cdr3_nt: TGCGCCAGCAGCCAGTTCCAGGGGGCTTTCAACGAGCAGTACTTC
clone_size: NA
v_call: TRBV4-3
j_call: TRBJ2-7
d_call: TRBD1

cdr3_aa: CASRTEQETQYF
cdr3_nt: TGTGCCAGCCGGACGGAGCAAGAGACCCAGTACTTC
clone_size: NA
v_call: TRBV19
j_call: TRBJ2-5
d_call: NA

cdr3_aa: CASSHETRDSEAFF
cdr3_nt: TGTGCCAGCAGCCACGAGACAAGAGACAGTGAAGCTTTCTTT
clone_size: few
v_call: TRBV4-2
j_call: TRBJ1-1
d_call: NA

cdr3_aa: CASSYEVRGSHEQYF
cdr3_nt: TGTGCCAGCAGCTATGAGGTTAGGGGGTCCCACGAGCAGTACTTC
clone_size: NA
v_call: TRBV5-5
j_call: TRBJ2-7
d_call: NA

cdr3_aa: CASSPPDSNQPQHF
cdr3_nt: TGTGCCAGCAGCCCCCCAGATAGCAATCAGCCCCAGCATTTT
clone_size: NA
v_call: TRBV7-9
j_call: TRBJ1-5
d_call: NA

cdr3_aa: CSAAGGAGALEQYF
cdr3_nt: TGCAGCGCAGCAGGGGGTGCGGGAGCCCTCGAGCAGTACTTC
clone_size: NA
v_call: TRBV29-1
j_call: TRBJ2-7
d_call: NA

cdr3_aa: CASSGTLTGQPTGYTF
cdr3_nt: TGTGCCAGCAGTGGGACGCTTACGGGACAGCCTACTGGCTACACCTTC
clone_size: NA
v_call: TRBV6-1
j_call: TRBJ1-2
d_call: TRBD1

cdr3_aa: CASIASRDNDNEQFF
cdr3_nt: TGTGCCAGCATCGCTTCCCGGGACAACGACAATGAGCAGTTCTTC
clone_size: NA
v_call: TRBV7-8
j_call: TRBJ2-1
d_call: NA

cdr3_aa: CASSLSGWLGGEQFF
cdr3_nt: TGTGCCAGCAGTTTAAGCGGGTGGCTAGGTGGAGAGCAGTTCTTC
clone_size: NA
v_call: TRBV27
j_call: TRBJ2-1
d_call: NA

cdr3_aa: CASSLRERPDTQYF
cdr3_nt: TGTGCCAGCAGCCTTCGGGAGAGGCCAGATACGCAGTATTTT
clone_size: once
v_call: TRBV14
j_call: TRBJ2-3
d_call: NA

cdr3_aa: CASSVAGFKGNQPQHF
cdr3_nt: TGTGCCAGCAGTGTGGCGGGGTTCAAGGGCAATCAGCCCCAGCATTTT
clone_size: NA
v_call: TRBV2
j_call: TRBJ1-5
d_call: NA

cdr3_aa: CASSEGQSSYEQYF
cdr3_nt: TGCGCCAGCAGTGAGGGACAGAGCTCCTACGAGCAGTACTTC
clone_size: NA
v_call: TRBV10-1
j_call: TRBJ2-7
d_call: NA